Listed below are T cell receptor beta chains from one sample, sequenced in a study of CD8+ T cells in alopecia areata. This table comes from immunoSEQ multiplex PCR, and its TCRdb copy is limited to in-frame clones, with some not included. The repertoire holds about 190,000 clones, with 60% to 70% as singletons. Source: CD4+ T cells sorted from blood, taken at week 4, from a patient treated with tofacitinib. These receptors were obtained from a human donor with alopecia areata. CDR3s include the opening cysteine and the closing phenylalanine or tryptophan. D genes are given only for firm matches. Only some rows state a clone size, as once, few, many or a class for expanded clones.

J gene,D gene,V gene,clone size,CDR3 DNA,CDR3 protein
TRBJ1-1,-,TRBV11-1,-,TGTGCCAGCAGGGAAGAAATGAACACTGAAGCTTTCTTT,CASREEMNTEAFF
TRBJ1-1,TRBD1,TRBV5-1,once,TGCGCCAGCAGCGCGGACAGGGGTAACACTGAAGCTTTCTTT,CASSADRGNTEAFF
TRBJ1-1,-,TRBV30,few,TGTGCCTGGAGTTTCGCGGGGAACACTGAAGCTTTCTTT,CAWSFAGNTEAFF
TRBJ2-7,-,TRBV5-1,few,TGCGCCAGCAGCTTGGGTACCGGGACATTGAGCCTCTCCTACGAGCAGTACTTC,CASSLGTGTLSLSYEQYF
TRBJ2-1,TRBD2,TRBV7-2,few,TGTGCCAGCAGCAATAGGCGGGAGGGTCCAAATGAGCAGTTCTTC,CASSNRREGPNEQFF
TRBJ1-5,-,TRBV30,-,TGTGCCTGGAAGAGGGCTAGTAGGAGCAATCAGCCCCAGCATTTT,CAWKRASRSNQPQHF
TRBJ2-5,TRBD2,TRBV29-1,few,TGCAGCGTTGTACCTAGCGGGAGAGAGACCCAGTACTTC,CSVVPSGRETQYF
TRBJ2-7,-,TRBV30,-,TGTGCCTGGAGTGGGGGCAGGGTCGGATGGCAGTACTTC,CAWSGGRVGWQYF
TRBJ2-5,-,TRBV20-1,-,TGCAGTGCTTGGAAAGAGACCCAGTACTTC,CSAWKETQYF
TRBJ2-3,-,TRBV6-5,-,TGTGCCAGCAGTTACCTCCGGTCCACAGATACGCAGTATTTT,CASSYLRSTDTQYF
TRBJ2-7,TRBD2,TRBV29-1,-,TGCAGCGCCTCGACTAGCGGGAACTACGAGCAGTACTTC,CSASTSGNYEQYF
TRBJ1-3,-,TRBV30,-,TGTGCCTGGAGATCGAGGGACTCGGGCACCATATATTTT,CAWRSRDSGTIYF
TRBJ1-2,TRBD1,TRBV9,once,TGTGCCAGCAGCGTAGCTGAGGACAGGGGGACCCTCTATGGCTACACCTTC,CASSVAEDRGTLYGYTF
TRBJ2-1,TRBD2,TRBV5-1,few,TGCGCCAGCCTAGCGGGAGGGTGGAGTAATGAGCAGTTCTTC,CASLAGGWSNEQFF
TRBJ2-1,TRBD2,TRBV5-1,-,TGCGCCAGCAGCTTGATGCGCGGGAGGTGGGAAGAGCAGTTCTTC,CASSLMRGRWEEQFF
TRBJ2-4,-,TRBV28,few,TGTGCCAGCAGTTCGCCAGGACAGTTAAACATTCAGTACTTC,CASSSPGQLNIQYF
TRBJ2-1,TRBD2,TRBV29-1,-,TGCAGCGTTCTTTGGGCCCAGCGGGAGTATTACTACAATGAGCAGTTCTTC,CSVLWAQREYYYNEQFF
TRBJ2-1,-,TRBV7-6,-,TGTGCCAGCAGTCAACGAGGGGGTCTAGCGAATGACAATGAGCAGTTCTTC,CASSQRGGLANDNEQFF
TRBJ1-2,TRBD1,TRBV27,-,TGTGCCAGCAGTCCCGGGACAGTAATGGACTATGGCTACACCTTC,CASSPGTVMDYGYTF
TRBJ2-5,-,TRBV29-1,few,TGCAGCGTTGTCCCGGGGGCCCGGGTAGAGACCCAGTACTTC,CSVVPGARVETQYF
TRBJ2-1,-,TRBV7-3,-,TGCGCCAGCAGCCAAGATAGTAGAATACGGCGGGACAATGAGCAGTTCTTC,CASSQDSRIRRDNEQFF
TRBJ2-2,-,TRBV6-1,-,TGTGCCAGCAACACAGGGAACACCGGGGAGCTGTTTTTT,CASNTGNTGELFF
TRBJ1-1,TRBD1,TRBV25-1,-,TGTGCCAGCAGTGATCCGACAGGGGGCATGGACACTGAAGCTTTCTTT,CASSDPTGGMDTEAFF
TRBJ1-1,-,TRBV29-1,-,TGCAGCGTTGGGCAGCCCCTGATTCAGAACACTGAAGCTTTCTTT,CSVGQPLIQNTEAFF
TRBJ2-1,-,TRBV7-3,-,TGTGCCAGCAGCTTATCGGGAAGCTACAATGAGCAGTTCTTC,CASSLSGSYNEQFF
TRBJ1-2,-,TRBV29-1,-,TGCAGCGTTGAAGATCTGGCAGGGACGAATGGCTACACCTTC,CSVEDLAGTNGYTF
TRBJ2-5,-,TRBV30,-,TGTGCCTGGGACGGAGATGGCGGGAACTGGAGAGAGACCCAGTACTTC,CAWDGDGGNWRETQYF
TRBJ2-2,TRBD2,TRBV30,-,TGTGCCTGGAAGGTCCGAGCGGGAGGTCCCACCGGGGAGCTGTTTTTT,CAWKVRAGGPTGELFF
TRBJ2-4,-,TRBV4-3,-,TGCGCCAGCAGCAAAGGGACTTTCGGAGCCAAAAACATTCAGTACTTC,CASSKGTFGAKNIQYF
TRBJ1-5,-,TRBV19,-,TGTGCCAGTAGCCTGGGATACAATCAGCCCCAGCATTTT,CASSLGYNQPQHF
TRBJ2-7,-,TRBV29-1,few,TGCAGCGTTGGAACAGGATCCTACGAGCAGTACTTC,CSVGTGSYEQYF
TRBJ2-2,-,TRBV4-1,-,TGCGCCAGCAGCCAAGGAGCCAGGGTAACCGGGGAGCTGTTTTTT,CASSQGARVTGELFF
TRBJ2-1,-,TRBV9,-,TGTGCCAGCAGCGGGGGCCGAGCGGTTAGCTCCTACAATGAGCAGTTCTTC,CASSGGRAVSSYNEQFF
TRBJ2-5,TRBD1,TRBV10-3,-,TGTGCCATCAGGCGACAGGGCCCCCAAGAGACCCAGTACTTC,CAIRRQGPQETQYF
TRBJ2-5,-,TRBV29-1,-,TGCAGCGTTGGGGGGCGAATGGCAGAGACCCAGTACTTC,CSVGGRMAETQYF
TRBJ1-5,-,TRBV7-2,-,TGTGCCAGCAGCCCCCAAGGTCAGCCCCAGCATTTT,CASSPQGQPQHF
TRBJ1-2,-,TRBV19,-,TGTGCCAGTAAACAGGGTACAATTGACTATGGCTACACCTTC,CASKQGTIDYGYTF
TRBJ1-2,TRBD1,TRBV30,-,TGTGCCTGGGGGGGGACAGGGATGAGTGGCTACACCTTC,CAWGGTGMSGYTF
TRBJ1-4,-,TRBV30,few,TGTGCCTGGAGTAAAGGAGAGGCTCCTAATGAAAAACTGTTTTTT,CAWSKGEAPNEKLFF
TRBJ2-3,-,TRBV20-1,-,TGCAGTGCTATACGCACAGATACGCAGTATTTT,CSAIRTDTQYF
TRBJ2-6,-,TRBV4-3,few,TGCGCCAGCAACCCGAGCACAGGTCTGGTGTCTGGGGCCAACGTCCTGACTTTC,CASNPSTGLVSGANVLTF
TRBJ1-2,TRBD1,TRBV25-1,few,TGTGCCAGCAGTGGGGGACAGTTGGGTGGCTACACCTTC,CASSGGQLGGYTF
TRBJ2-6,-,TRBV30,-,TGTGCTAAGACGGAGGGTAGCTCTGGGGCCAACGTCCTGACTTTC,CAKTEGSSGANVLTF
TRBJ2-2,TRBD2,TRBV30,-,TGTGCCTGGAGTGGCGGGAGTGGTACCGGGGAGCTGTTTTTT,CAWSGGSGTGELFF
TRBJ1-2,TRBD1,TRBV2,-,TGTGCCAGCGGAGGGACAGGGGCCTATGGCTACACCTTC,CASGGTGAYGYTF
TRBJ2-5,-,TRBV7-9,-,TGTGCCGGCCAGGGACAAGAGACCCAGTACTTC,CAGQGQETQYF
TRBJ2-1,TRBD2,TRBV29-1,-,TGCAGCGTTCGGACTAGCGGGAGGGGCAATGAGCAGTTCTTC,CSVRTSGRGNEQFF